This T cell receptor (beta chain) derives from a study of cytomegalovirus exposure and HLA in healthy donors. General study results and limits: Cytomegalovirus status was reportedly diagnosed by the classifier with high specificity and sensitivity. Some public TCRs appeared in many individuals, while most sequences were rare. Cytomegalovirus-associated TCR beta chains were listed, numbering 150 to 200.

The protocol was immunoSEQ multiplex PCR, while the TCRdb copy is restricted to in-frame clones and leaves out a portion. The data hold about 76,000 clones, with 94% observed a single time. About this clone itself: Its antigen is as yet unknown.

V lost 1 base to trimming and J lost 4 bases, with 6 bases between them. There are 13 residues in the CDR3. Germline lookup yields CDR1 LGHNA and CDR2 YNFKEQ. The receptor comes from a man aged 18 to 35 in good health and CMV-seropositive. This rearrangement joins TRBV4-2 to TRBJ2-3; D gene unclear. Material: PBMCs. The CDR3 DNA sequence: TGTGCCAGCAGCCAAGGGCCCTCAGATACGCAGTATTTT. Translated: CASSQGPSDTQYF.